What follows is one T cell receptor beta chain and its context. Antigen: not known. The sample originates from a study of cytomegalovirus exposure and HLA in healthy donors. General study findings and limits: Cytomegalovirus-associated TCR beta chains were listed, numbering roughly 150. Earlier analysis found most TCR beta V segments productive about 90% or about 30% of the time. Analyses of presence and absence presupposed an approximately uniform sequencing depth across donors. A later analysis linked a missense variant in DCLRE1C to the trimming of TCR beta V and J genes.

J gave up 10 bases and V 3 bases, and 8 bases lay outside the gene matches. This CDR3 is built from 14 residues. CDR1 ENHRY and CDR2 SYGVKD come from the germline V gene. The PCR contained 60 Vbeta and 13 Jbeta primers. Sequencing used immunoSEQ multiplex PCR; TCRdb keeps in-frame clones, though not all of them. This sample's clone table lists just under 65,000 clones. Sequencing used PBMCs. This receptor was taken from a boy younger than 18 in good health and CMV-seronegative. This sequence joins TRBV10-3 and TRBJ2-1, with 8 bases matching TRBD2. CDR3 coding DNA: TGTGCCATCAGTGACCCGACTAGCGATCCCGAGCAGTTCTTC. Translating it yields CAISDPTSDPEQFF.